These 22 T cell receptor beta chains were all obtained from the same sample, sequenced in a study of PD-L1 blockade in urothelial cancer (dated by TCRdb to the late 2010s). Library preparation used the immunoSEQ multiplex PCR assay. TCRdb took this table from immuneACCESS and kept in-frame rearrangements with V and J called. Such tables lack part of the clones; where checked against another copy, unresolved V genes explain under half of the gap, and the rest is unexplained. Here the sample has approximately 83,000 clones; around 78% occur a single time. Of the sample, under 9.5% falls within the top ten clones. The sample's time point label, in plain terms: peripheral blood 6 weeks after treatment start. Sample: PBMCs, taken around atezolizumab (anti-PD-L1) treatment. These receptors all come from a man between 65 and 80 years old with urothelial cancer.

The rearrangement links TRBV5-1 to TRBJ2-3, with 8 bases that match TRBD2. The CDR3 runs to 15 residues. Germline-derived CDR1 and CDR2 are SGHRS and YFSETQ. Trimming took 2 bases from V and 0 from J; bases not matched to a gene: 2. Here the CDR3 reads CASSFSGTSTDTQYF. The CDR3 DNA reads TGCGCCAGCAGCTTTAGCGGGACCAGCACAGATACGCAGTATTTT.

J is TRBJ2-5 and V is TRBV5-1, with 8 bases identical to TRBD1. The CDR3 covers 15 residues. J was trimmed by 3 bases and V by 4 bases; bases with no gene match: 8. Germline CDR1 reads SGHRS; CDR2 reads YFSETQ. The CDR3 spells CASSDGTGTEETQYF. The DNA of the CDR3 is TGCGCCAGCAGCGACGGGACAGGCACAGAAGAGACCCAGTACTTC.

The gene calls are TRBV2 and TRBJ1-6; tentative D call: TRBD1 (6 bases). CDR1 SNHLY and CDR2 FYNNEI come from the germline V gene. CDR3 length equals 13 residues. V was shortened by 6 bases and J by 4 bases, with 7 bases between the two germline ends. CDR3 residues: CASRGQYNSPLHF. The CDR3 nucleotides are TGTGCCAGCAGAGGACAGTATAATTCACCCCTCCACTTT.

The CDR3 nucleotides read TGTGCCAGCAGGGGGCTCTATGGCTACACCTTC. This encodes CASRGLYGYTF. The V and J genes are TRBV27 and TRBJ1-2; D is perhaps TRBD1 (5 bases). V gave up 6 bases and J gave up 4 bases, with 6 bases separating them. Germline assignment: CDR1 MNHEY and CDR2 SMNVEV (reference sequence). The CDR3 has 11 amino acids.

The chain combines TRBV2 with TRBJ2-5; 14 bases fit TRBD2. The germline V gene encodes CDR1 SNHLY and CDR2 FYNNEI. This CDR3 is 15 amino acids long. V lost 8 bases to trimming and J lost 4 bases; unmatched junction nucleotides: 6. The CDR3 loop is CASFRTSGGPETQYF. The CDR3, as DNA: TGTGCCAGCTTCCGGACTAGCGGGGGGCCAGAGACCCAGTACTTC.

CDR3 residues: CASSLSRQGNTEAFF. As DNA, the CDR3 is TGTGCCAGCAGCTTGAGTCGACAGGGTAATACTGAAGCTTTCTTT. The chain couples TRBV5-4 to TRBJ1-1; the match to TRBD1 covers 7 bases. CDR3 size: 15 residues. V trimming: 1 base; J trimming: 5 bases; junction bases outside the gene matches: 8. CDR1 SGHNT and CDR2 YYREEE come from the germline V gene (reference sequence).

This clone was found a few times. J is TRBJ2-1 and V is TRBV21-1; the listed D gene, TRBD2, was not tested against the DNA. TRBV21-1 constitutes a pseudogene. CDR3 size: 16 residues. CDR3 coding DNA: TGTGCCAGCAGCTTTCGACTAGCGGATTCCTACAATGAGCAGTTCTTC. This encodes CASSFRLADSYNEQFF.

The V gene is TRBV5-1, the J gene TRBJ2-5; TRBD2 matches at 8 bases. There are 15 residues in the CDR3. V lost 2 bases, J lost 3 bases, and 6 bases stayed unmatched. Germline V gene lookup returns CDR1 SGHRS and CDR2 YFSETQ. CDR3 residues: CASSFGTRYEETQYF. The CDR3 DNA reads as TGCGCCAGCAGCTTCGGGACTAGGTATGAAGAGACCCAGTACTTC. The variable domain in full, completed from reference TRBV5-1 and TRBJ2-5, reads KAGVTQTPRYLIKTRGQQVTLSCSPISGHRSVSWYQQTPGQGLQFLFEYFSETQRNKGNFPGRFSGRQFSNSRSEMNVSTLELGDSALYLCASSFGTRYEETQYFGPGTRLLVL.

The genes are TRBV9 and TRBJ2-2; TRBD1 matches 8 bases. J gave up 4 bases and V 1 base, and 0 bases lay outside the gene matches. The CDR3 consists of 14 residues. The germline V gene has CDR1 SGDLS and CDR2 YYNGEE. The CDR3 protein is CASSVQGATGELFF. Here the CDR3 DNA reads TGTGCCAGCAGCGTACAGGGGGCCACCGGGGAGCTGTTTTTT.

The gene calls are TRBV19 and TRBJ2-1; 8 bases fit TRBD1. With 2 bases clipped from V and 6 bases from J, the junction kept 9 bases outside the gene matches. The germline V gene encodes CDR1 LNHDA and CDR2 SQIVND (reference sequence). The CDR3 has 16 amino acids. CDR3 residues: CASSISRDRNGNEQFF. The CDR3 DNA follows: TGTGCCAGTAGTATAAGCCGGGACAGGAACGGCAATGAGCAGTTCTTC.

J is TRBJ1-5 and V is TRBV2; 7 bases fit TRBD1. Germline V CDR1 and CDR2: SNHLY, FYNNEI. V gave up 4 bases and J gave up 6 bases; unmatched junction bases: 3. The length of the CDR3 is 13 residues. The CDR3 loop is CASSAQGLQPQHF. CDR3 bases: TGTGCCAGCAGTGCACAGGGGCTTCAGCCCCAGCATTTT.

This chain links TRBV7-2 with TRBJ1-3; possible D gene TRBD1, 6 bases. Germline lookup yields CDR1 SGHTA and CDR2 FQGNSA. The CDR3 covers 16 residues. Trimming took off 4 bases at V and 4 bases at J, with 17 bases between the two ends. Written as DNA, the CDR3 is TGTGCCAGCAGCTCGAGGACAGCTCGAAGGGGAAACACCATATATTTT. This encodes CASSSRTARRGNTIYF.

This chain uses TRBV5-1 with TRBJ1-2, with a tentative D call TRBD1 (5 bases). The germline V gene has CDR1 SGHRS and CDR2 YFSETQ. The V and J ends lost 4 bases and 6 bases respectively, with 16 bases between them. This CDR3 comprises 14 residues. The CDR3: CASSPGGSGDGYTF. CDR3 nucleotide sequence: TGCGCCAGCAGCCCGGGAGGGTCGGGGGATGGCTACACCTTC.

The V call is TRBV5-8, the J call TRBJ1-1, with unresolved D. The CDR3 has 14 residues. Germline V gene data show CDR1 as SGHTS and CDR2 as YDEGEE. The ends were cut back, 6 bases at V and 5 bases at J, with 17 bases in the middle. CDR3 amino acids: CASTRTLRVTEAFF. CDR3 DNA sequence: TGTGCCAGCACCCGGACTCTAAGGGTGACTGAAGCTTTCTTT.

V is TRBV6-4 and J is TRBJ2-5, with 7 bases that match TRBD1. This CDR3 has 14 amino acids. Germline V gene data show CDR1 as MRHNA and CDR2 as SNTAGT. Trimming cost V 6 bases and J 5 bases; bases outside gene matches: 9. In DNA form, the CDR3 reads TGTGCCAGCAGGAGATGGGACAGAAGCGAGACCCAGTACTTC. This gives the protein CASRRWDRSETQYF.

This chain links TRBV7-6 with TRBJ1-1, with D tentatively TRBD1 (5 bases). The germline V gene encodes CDR1 SGHVS and CDR2 FNYEAQ. The CDR3 consists of 14 residues. Trimming pared 1 base from V and 4 bases from J, leaving 10 bases between. The CDR3 region has the DNA TGTGCCAGCAGCTTAGAGGAGGGGAGCACTGAAGCTTTCTTT. Protein: CASSLEEGSTEAFF.

This clone was detected only a few times. The CDR3 sequence: CASSPRDKSYEQYF. The CDR3 bases are TGTGCCAGCAGCCCCCGGGACAAATCCTACGAGCAGTACTTC. The gene calls are TRBV7-9 and TRBJ2-7; possible D gene TRBD1, 6 bases. CDR1 and CDR2 (germline): SEHNR, FQNEAQ (reference sequence). There are 14 residues in the CDR3. V dropped 5 bases and J dropped 1 base, with 12 bases sitting between them.

About this clone: Different DNA sequences within this sample yield the same CDR3. This chain uses TRBV4-1 with TRBJ2-5, with 7 bases identical to TRBD2. The length of the CDR3 is 15 residues. The V gene's germline CDR1 is MGHRA and CDR2 YSYEKL. V shed 0 bases and J 4 bases; nucleotides not matched to a gene: 5. The CDR3 loop reads CASSQEPSGGETQYF. The CDR3 DNA follows: TGCGCCAGCAGCCAAGAGCCTAGCGGAGGAGAGACCCAGTACTTC.

V usage is TRBV18 and J usage is TRBJ1-5, with D uncertain. Trimming removed 6 bases from V and 4 bases from J, with 19 bases in between. Germline lookup yields CDR1 KGHSH and CDR2 LQKENI. CDR3 length: 16 residues. The CDR3 loop is CASSPRSAASNQPQHF. The CDR3 DNA reads as TGTGCCAGCTCCCCCCGGTCGGCAGCGAGTAATCAGCCCCAGCATTTT.

V and J are TRBV12-5 and TRBJ2-7; 14 positions agree with TRBD2. V shed 6 bases and J 5 bases; nucleotides not matched to a gene: 6. CDR3 length: 15 residues. Looked up from germline, CDR1 is LGHNT and CDR2 is FRNRAP. The CDR3 DNA reads as TGTGCTAGTGGGCCCGGGACTAGCGGGAGCGACGAGCAGTACTTC. Translating gives CASGPGTSGSDEQYF.

The J gene is TRBJ1-1, the V gene TRBV7-2; D perhaps matches TRBD1 (5 bases). The CDR3 is 16 amino acids. V was trimmed by 7 bases and J by 1 base, leaving 19 bases between them. Germline V CDR1 and CDR2: SGHTA, FQGNSA. CDR3 protein: CASTPWGGEGNTEAFF. Written as DNA, the CDR3 is TGTGCCAGCACTCCGTGGGGGGGGGAAGGGAACACTGAAGCTTTCTTT.

The chain combines TRBV7-9 with TRBJ2-7, with D unresolved. V lost 5 bases to trimming and J lost 1 base, with 6 bases between them. In germline, CDR1 is SEHNR, CDR2 FQNEAQ (reference sequence). CDR3 length equals 12 residues. The CDR3 here is CASSTESYEQYF. The CDR3 region has the DNA TGTGCCAGCAGCACTGAATCCTACGAGCAGTACTTC.